A selection of T cell receptor delta chains follows, all from one sample in a study of Vδ1+ human thymocytes. TCRdb reanalyzed the multiplex PCR reads using CATT. The profile shows about 25,000 delta-chain clones, 6.5% to 8% of them singletons. The source material was Vdelta1+ gamma-delta thymocytes from the thymus. The receptor source for this set is a girl less than two years old who had congenital heart surgery. The CDR3 runs from the conserved cysteine through the conserved F or W. A D gene is named only where the DNA matches it firmly. A row's size may be missing; if present it is once, few, many or a size class.

abundance: .; v_gene: TRDV1; j_gene: TRDJ1; d_gene: TRDD3; CDR3nt: TGTGCTCTTGGGGAACGCTGTGGGGGATACGCGGACACCGATAAACTCATCTTT; CDR3aa: CALGERCGGYADTDKLIF
abundance: .; v_gene: TRDV1; j_gene: TRDJ1; d_gene: TRDD3; CDR3nt: TGTGCTCTTGGGGAAACTTCCTACGCCTTACTGGGGGATACGGGGACCGATAAACTCATCTTT; CDR3aa: CALGETSYALLGDTGTDKLIF
abundance: .; v_gene: TRDV1; j_gene: TRDJ1; d_gene: .; CDR3nt: TGTGCTCTTGGGGAACGTTTTGGGGGTTGGGGAACACGGGACACCGATAAACTCATCTTT; CDR3aa: CALGERFGGWGTRDTDKLIF
abundance: few; v_gene: TRDV1; j_gene: TRDJ1; d_gene: TRDD2; CDR3nt: TGTGCTCTTGGGGAACGTTCCTACGGTGGGGACGGCGATAAACTCATCTTT; CDR3aa: CALGERSYGGDGDKLIF
abundance: few; v_gene: TRDV1; j_gene: TRDJ1; d_gene: TRDD3; CDR3nt: TGTGCTCTCGGCTTTTTACTCCCACTGGGGGATACGGTAGGGTGTGTTAAACTCATCTTT; CDR3aa: CALGFLLPLGDTVGCVKLIF
abundance: few; v_gene: TRDV1; j_gene: TRDJ1; d_gene: TRDD3; CDR3nt: TGTGCTCTTGGGGGAGAAACCGTACTGGGGGATCCGTTGGGCGATAAACTCATCTTT; CDR3aa: CALGGETVLGDPLGDKLIF
abundance: .; v_gene: TRDV1; j_gene: TRDJ1; d_gene: TRDD3; CDR3nt: TGTGCTCTTGGGGTCAACCTACGTGCCGAATACTGGGGTTCCTACACCGATAAACTCATCTTT; CDR3aa: CALGVNLRAEYWGSYTDKLIF
abundance: few; v_gene: TRDV1; j_gene: TRDJ1; d_gene: TRDD3; CDR3nt: TGTGCTCTTGGGGAATTGGACCCGATTTATACTGGGGGACCCCGCGATCGTGGTAAACTCATCTTT; CDR3aa: CALGELDPIYTGGPRDRGKLIF
abundance: few; v_gene: TRDV1; j_gene: TRDJ1; d_gene: TRDD3; CDR3nt: TGTGCTCTTGGGGAACGGTCCAAACTGGGGGATAAAGGGTCCCAGGGCGATAAACTCATCTTT; CDR3aa: CALGERSKLGDKGSQGDKLIF
abundance: few; v_gene: TRDV1; j_gene: TRDJ1; d_gene: TRDD3; CDR3nt: TGTGCTCTTGGGGAAGCCTCACTGGGGGATCCCTACACCGATAAACTCATCTTT; CDR3aa: CALGEASLGDPYTDKLIF
abundance: .; v_gene: TRDV1; j_gene: TRDJ1; d_gene: TRDD3; CDR3nt: TGTGCTCTTGGGGACCCCTCCGTACTGGGGGATGACGAGTCGTACACCGATAAACTCATCTTT; CDR3aa: CALGDPSVLGDDESYTDKLIF
abundance: .; v_gene: TRDV1; j_gene: TRDJ1; d_gene: .; CDR3nt: TGTGCTCTTGGGGAACTCATGGGGGGCATGTACACCGATAAACTCATCTTT; CDR3aa: CALGELMGGMYTDKLIF
abundance: few; v_gene: TRDV1; j_gene: TRDJ1; d_gene: .; CDR3nt: TGTGCTCTTGGGCTCCCGGGGAGTAGGGACACCGATAAACTCATCTTT; CDR3aa: CALGLPGSRDTDKLIF
abundance: .; v_gene: TRDV1; j_gene: TRDJ1; d_gene: TRDD3; CDR3nt: TGTGCTCTTGGGGAACTCGAAGGGGATACGCCGGTGAAACTCATCTTT; CDR3aa: CALGELEGDTPVKLIF
abundance: .; v_gene: TRDV1; j_gene: TRDJ1; d_gene: .; CDR3nt: TGTGCTCTTGGGTCCATACGAGGGGGACTGGTACTACCGTACACCGATAAACTCATCTTT; CDR3aa: CALGSIRGGLVLPYTDKLIF
abundance: .; v_gene: TRDV1; j_gene: TRDJ1; d_gene: TRDD3; CDR3nt: TGTGCTCTTGGGGTCCTTCTGGGGGATTCCGATAAACTCATCTTT; CDR3aa: CALGVLLGDSDKLIF
abundance: .; v_gene: TRDV1; j_gene: TRDJ1; d_gene: .; CDR3nt: TGTGCTCTTGGGAGATACGGTCTGGGGCTGAGATACACCGATAAACTCATCTTT; CDR3aa: CALGRYGLGLRYTDKLIF
abundance: .; v_gene: TRDV1; j_gene: TRDJ1; d_gene: .; CDR3nt: TGTGCTCTTGGGGAAGTTCGGCCTACGGCTAAACTCATCTTT; CDR3aa: CALGEVRPTAKLIF
abundance: .; v_gene: TRDV1; j_gene: TRDJ1; d_gene: TRDD3; CDR3nt: TGTGCTCTTGGGGAACCTCCATACTGGGGGATACGCCGTTTTTTGGCCGATAAACTCATCTTT; CDR3aa: CALGEPPYWGIRRFLADKLIF
abundance: .; v_gene: TRDV1; j_gene: TRDJ1; d_gene: TRDD2; CDR3nt: TGTGCTCTTGGGGAACTACACGGCCTTCCTCTGAACACCGATAAACTCATCTTT; CDR3aa: CALGELHGLPLNTDKLIF
abundance: few; v_gene: TRDV1; j_gene: TRDJ1; d_gene: TRDD3; CDR3nt: TGTGCTCTTGGGGAACTAGGCTGTAGGGGGATTGGGAGCGTGTTGCGGTACACCGATAAACTCATCTTT; CDR3aa: CALGELGCRGIGSVLRYTDKLIF
abundance: .; v_gene: TRDV1; j_gene: TRDJ1; d_gene: TRDD3; CDR3nt: TGTGCTCTTGGGGAAGTTTCGGGTGCTTCCCCCCACTGGGGGACTTTCTTGTACACCGATAAACTCATCTTT; CDR3aa: CALGEVSGASPHWGTFLYTDKLIF
abundance: .; v_gene: TRDV1; j_gene: TRDJ1; d_gene: .; CDR3nt: TGTGCTCTTGGGGAACTGGGTTCCTATACTGGGGTAACTCATACAGCCGATAAACTCATCTTT; CDR3aa: CALGELGSYTGVTHTADKLIF
abundance: few; v_gene: TRDV1; j_gene: TRDJ1; d_gene: .; CDR3nt: TGTGCTCTTGGGGACCCCCACACCTCTGGCCTTCCTAAATCGTCGTTTGAAGACTGGGGAATAAAACTCATCTTT; CDR3aa: CALGDPHTSGLPKSSFEDWGIKLIF
abundance: .; v_gene: TRDV1; j_gene: TRDJ3; d_gene: TRDD2; CDR3nt: TGTGCTCTTGGGGAAGCGTCTTCCTACGTTGGGTTGGTCGGTCCGGTCCTATGCTCCTGGGACACCCGACAGATGTTTTTC; CDR3aa: CALGEASSYVGLVGPVLCSWDTRQMFF
abundance: medium-sized; v_gene: TRDV2; j_gene: TRDJ2; d_gene: TRDD3; CDR3nt: TGTGCCTGTGACCCGCTGGGGGGAGCTTTGACAGCACAACTCTTCTTT; CDR3aa: CACDPLGGALTAQLFF
abundance: .; v_gene: TRDV1; j_gene: TRDJ1; d_gene: TRDD2; CDR3nt: TGTGCTCTTGGGCCTTCCTACGACACCTCGACCGATAAACTCATCTTT; CDR3aa: CALGPSYDTSTDKLIF
abundance: few; v_gene: TRDV1; j_gene: TRDJ1; d_gene: TRDD3; CDR3nt: TGTGCTCTTGGGCCAAAAACCCGATTGTTTGAAGGCGGCAGGGGGAACTCGGGCGAACTGGGGGATACGCCAGACCCGTACACCGATAAACTCACCTTT; CDR3aa: CALGPKTRLFEGGRGNSGELGDTPDPYTDKLTF
abundance: few; v_gene: TRDV1; j_gene: TRDJ1; d_gene: TRDD3; CDR3nt: TGTGCTCTTGGGGAGGTATTCCGAGACTGGGGGATATCGATGACCGATAAACTCATCTTT; CDR3aa: CALGEVFRDWGISMTDKLIF
abundance: .; v_gene: TRDV1; j_gene: TRDJ1; d_gene: .; CDR3nt: TGTGCTCTTGGGAAACTTTCCACCGTTACTCCCTCGAGGGTCAAGAAGGGGAGAAAACTCATCTTT; CDR3aa: CALGKLSTVTPSRVKKGRKLIF
abundance: .; v_gene: TRDV1; j_gene: TRDJ1; d_gene: TRDD3; CDR3nt: TGTGCTCTTGGGGAACTAGAGATCCTGGGGGATTCAATTGGCGATAAACTCATCTTT; CDR3aa: CALGELEILGDSIGDKLIF
abundance: few; v_gene: TRDV2; j_gene: TRDJ3; d_gene: TRDD3; CDR3nt: TGTGCCTGTGACACAGCTGGGGGAACCTCCTGGGACACCCGACAGATGTTTTTC; CDR3aa: CACDTAGGTSWDTRQMFF
abundance: few; v_gene: TRDV1; j_gene: TRDJ1; d_gene: .; CDR3nt: TGTGCTCTTGGGGAACTTCAGCGAGGAGGTGTATGCCGTGGCGATAAACTCATCTTT; CDR3aa: CALGELQRGGVCRGDKLIF
abundance: medium-sized; v_gene: TRDV1; j_gene: TRDJ1; d_gene: .; CDR3nt: TGTGCTCTTGGGATAACTAAGTCCGGGACCGATAAACTCATCTTT; CDR3aa: CALGITKSGTDKLIF
abundance: .; v_gene: TRDV1; j_gene: TRDJ1; d_gene: .; CDR3nt: TGTGCTCTTGGGGAACGGGTCGATAAACTCATCTTT; CDR3aa: CALGERVDKLIF
abundance: few; v_gene: TRDV1; j_gene: TRDJ1; d_gene: TRDD3; CDR3nt: TGTGCTCTTGGGGAACACCCGGCTTCACGTTTTTCTACTGGGGGATACGGGGCAAGCCTCCGGTCCACCGATAAACTCATCTTT; CDR3aa: CALGEHPASRFSTGGYGASLRSTDKLIF
abundance: .; v_gene: TRDV1; j_gene: TRDJ1; d_gene: TRDD3; CDR3nt: TGTGCTCTTGGGGAAGTGTCTCGCGGGGTGGGGGACTATCACACCGATAAACTCATCTTT; CDR3aa: CALGEVSRGVGDYHTDKLIF
abundance: few; v_gene: TRDV1; j_gene: TRDJ1; d_gene: TRDD3; CDR3nt: TGTGCTCTTGGGAGTCCTACTCCGACCCCCTGGGGGATCTACACCGATAAACTCATCTTT; CDR3aa: CALGSPTPTPWGIYTDKLIF
abundance: few; v_gene: TRDV1; j_gene: TRDJ1; d_gene: .; CDR3nt: TGTGCTCTTGGGGAACTAAATCTACACAGCCCCTTACGTAGTACCGATAAACTCATCTTT; CDR3aa: CALGELNLHSPLRSTDKLIF
abundance: few; v_gene: TRDV1; j_gene: TRDJ1; d_gene: .; CDR3nt: TGTGCTCTTGGGGAAATCTCCTATAGGTTGCCCAACACCGATAAACTCATCTTT; CDR3aa: CALGEISYRLPNTDKLIF
abundance: few; v_gene: TRDV1; j_gene: TRDJ1; d_gene: TRDD3; CDR3nt: TGTGCTCTTGGGGGGTTACTAAGTCCCGTTACTGGGGGCTACACCGATAAACTCATCTTT; CDR3aa: CALGGLLSPVTGGYTDKLIF
abundance: .; v_gene: TRDV1; j_gene: TRDJ1; d_gene: TRDD3; CDR3nt: TGTGCTCTTGGGGAACGGGGCGACGCGCTGGGGGCCGATAAACTCATCTTT; CDR3aa: CALGERGDALGADKLIF
abundance: .; v_gene: TRDV1; j_gene: TRDJ1; d_gene: TRDD3; CDR3nt: TGTGCTCTTGGGGAACTGAGGTTAGGGTCTCCTACGGGCTTCTACTGGGGGATCCCCTTAGGCGATAAACTCATCTTT; CDR3aa: CALGELRLGSPTGFYWGIPLGDKLIF
abundance: .; v_gene: TRDV1; j_gene: TRDJ1; d_gene: .; CDR3nt: TGTGCTCTTGGGGAAAGATGGGGTTACACCGGTAAACTCATCTTT; CDR3aa: CALGERWGYTGKLIF
abundance: .; v_gene: TRDV1; j_gene: TRDJ1; d_gene: .; CDR3nt: TGTGCTCTTGGGGAACTAGAATTCTGGTACACCGATAAACTCATCTTT; CDR3aa: CALGELEFWYTDKLIF
abundance: few; v_gene: TRDV1; j_gene: TRDJ1; d_gene: .; CDR3nt: TGTGCTCTTAGGGAACTCGTTCCTAGACCCTGTACTGGGGTGAGCGATAAACTCATCTTT; CDR3aa: CALRELVPRPCTGVSDKLIF
abundance: .; v_gene: TRDV1; j_gene: TRDJ1; d_gene: .; CDR3nt: TGTGCTCTTGGGGAAGGTCGCCTTCCCCGCGTACTGGGGCCCTACGATAAACTCATCTTT; CDR3aa: CALGEGRLPRVLGPYDKLIF
abundance: .; v_gene: TRDV1; j_gene: TRDJ1; d_gene: TRDD3; CDR3nt: TGTGCTCTTGGGGGATACCCAACTGGGGGACGCCCCAATAAACTCATCTTT; CDR3aa: CALGGYPTGGRPNKLIF